The present TCR beta chain was sequenced within a study of T cell responses to AZD1222 COVID-19 vaccine. The assay was immunoSEQ multiplex PCR, and TCRdb's table has in-frame clones only and misses some. This table has 180,000 or so clones, 85% to 90% appearing once. This clone showed up just once. Germline V gene data show CDR1 as MNHEY and CDR2 as SVGAGI. There are 13 residues in the CDR3. The ends were cut back, 9 bases at V and 5 bases at J, with 14 bases in the middle. The chain couples TRBV6-5 to TRBJ1-5, with D hard to call. This specimen consisted of peripheral blood, obtained on day 0 of AZD1222 vaccination. This sequence originates from an adult in good health. The CDR3 loop is CASCFGFDQPQHF. CDR3 nucleotides: TGTGCCAGTTGTTTTGGATTTGATCAGCCCCAGCATTTT.